This T cell receptor (beta chain) is drawn from a study of T cell responses to AZD1222 COVID-19 vaccine (dated by TCRdb to 2020 to 2023). Notes on the research overall: TCR sequencing was performed for over 230 trial participants, of whom about 200 were given two doses of AZD1222 and some 26 were given two doses of MenACWY control vaccine. Trial participants were enrolled into age subgroups of 18-55, 56-69 and 70-plus years, which contained about 150, 27 and 61 TCR-sequenced participants, respectively. Results and caveats for the whole study, not just this receptor: The vaccine-associated CD4 TCRs covered the entire spike protein, and the dominant responses fell in regions 160-218 and 743-854. Because no day 14 peak-response samples were available, repertoires were characterized only after the peak T cell response. Reportedly, close to half of the unique spike-specific TCRs recognized epitopes lying outside the regions that are mutated in the B.1.351 and B.1.1.7 variants. Conclusions about previously exposed vaccinees are limited because only 5 or 6 AZD1222 recipients were SARS-CoV-2 seropositive at baseline. Participants were mostly white British and included more females than males, and it was suggested by the authors that clonal diversity may have been underestimated. After two AZD1222 doses, spike-specific TCR breadth and depth were significantly higher than at day 0 and than in MenACWY recipients. In the small 56-69-year group, the increase in depth fell short of significance, most likely because of low power.

The time point label, as the study defines it: about 28 days (+/-7) after the second vaccine dose. The sample's treatment or condition label is to be understood as: meningococcal conjugate vaccine given as trial control. Vaccinee samples came from UK trials COV001 and COV002, including a single-blind randomized controlled phase 2/3 trial of AZD1222 (ChAdOx1 nCoV-19) in healthy adults. Trial participant PBMC samples were collected at day 0 and day 28 after the second dose for TCRbeta chain sequencing. The CDR3 starts with the cysteine, ends with the phenylalanine, and has 15 residues. Only the CDR3 DNA stays, 45 bases, in frame from base 1. The junction shows trimming of 4 bases on V and 3 bases on J, plus 16 bases between the germline ends. From a lookup of the germline V gene, CDR1 and CDR2 are MNHEY and SVGEGT. The CDR3 regions of human TCRbeta chains were analyzed by immunosequencing. As for how the authors treated the data: Repertoire TCRs were checked for matches against a reference library of SARS-CoV-2-specific TCRs that had been generated using the MIRA antigen-specificity platform. Breadth was defined as the fraction of unique TCRs that were SARS-CoV-2-associated. Depth was defined as the fraction of total T cells that were SARS-CoV-2-associated. Using the MIRA data, each spike-specific TCR was assigned both to the spike region to which the TCR was reactive and to a CD4 or CD8 class. Log10-transformed breadth and depth values were compared by one-way ANOVA with Sidak's multiple comparisons tests. TCRdb re-hosts the immuneACCESS table, in-frame sequences only. Its copies lack some clones; in the studies checked, an unresolved V gene accounts for under half of them, and the cause for the rest is not known. That table is the source of V, J and clone size, and D and trimming were worked out from the DNA. The sample has roughly 200,000 clones on record, 90% to 95% of them singletons. 3.6% of the sample belongs to the ten largest clones.

A note on this clone: The target of this receptor is not known. No much larger clone exists at a distance of one base, and base qualities are not known.

The chain uses TRBV6-2 or TRBV6-3 and TRBJ2-7; TRBD2 is perhaps the D gene, given 5 matching bases. The sequenced sample was peripheral blood, obtained 28 days after the second dose of the MenACWY control vaccine. The TCR was taken from an adult who received the MenACWY meningococcal vaccine as a control. The CDR3 amino acid sequence is: CASSSLSSGNYEQYF. The DNA reads TGTGCCAGCAGTTCCCTCTCAAGCGGCAACTACGAGCAGTACTTC.